The following is a TCR beta chain sequence with its context. Its antigen is currently not known. Base qualities are not provided; no much larger clone lies one nucleotide away. The sample originates from a study of response to subunit inactivated influenza vaccine (dated by TCRdb to the late 2010s). In the study overall: Deep quantitative T cell receptor repertoire profiling was used in the study to track responses to a trivalent subunit inactivated influenza vaccine.

The investigation overall reported the following: It was suggested by the authors that each seasonal influenza vaccination may recruit only a limited number of new T cells.

Between the V and J ends, shortened by 2 bases and 5 bases respectively, the junction contains 15 bases. From its cysteine to its phenylalanine, the CDR3 spans 15 amino acids. The retained sequence is limited to the CDR3, 45 bases, with the frame set at the first base. The protocol used for the library was RT-PCR. Sequencing instrument: Illumina HiSeq 2500. TCRdb trimmed public reads at Q25 via fastp, called clones via MiXCR and kept in-frame beta chains. Entries that share a CDR3 protein sequence are merged under the most common genes and DNA. The sample yields hundreds of thousands of distinct CDR3 sequences; roughly 20% were counted once. The ten most abundant clones make up approximately 10% of the sample.

The chain is assembled from TRBV12-3 or TRBV12-4 and TRBJ1-2; the D gene is perhaps TRBD1, on 5 matching bases. This TCR was recovered from a man in his forties or fifties who received an inactivated influenza vaccine. Donor details come from another sample of the same person, matched by shared clones. The sample here was PBMCs from blood, taken more than 4 days after vaccination. The DNA sequence is as follows: TGTGCCAGCAGTTTAAGGGGCCACCTGGGGTATGGCTACACCTTC. Its translation reads: CASSLRGHLGYGYTF.